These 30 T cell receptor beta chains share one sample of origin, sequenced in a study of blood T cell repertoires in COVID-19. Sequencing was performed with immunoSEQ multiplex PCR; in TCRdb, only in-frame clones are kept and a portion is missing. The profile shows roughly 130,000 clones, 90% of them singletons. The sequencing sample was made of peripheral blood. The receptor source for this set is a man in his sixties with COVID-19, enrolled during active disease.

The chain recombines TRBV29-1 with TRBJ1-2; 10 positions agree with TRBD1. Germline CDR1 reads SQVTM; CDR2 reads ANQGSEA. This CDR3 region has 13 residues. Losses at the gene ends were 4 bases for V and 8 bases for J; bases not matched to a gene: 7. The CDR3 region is CSVVGTGDGGYTF. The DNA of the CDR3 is TGCAGCGTTGTAGGGACAGGGGACGGCGGCTACACCTTC.

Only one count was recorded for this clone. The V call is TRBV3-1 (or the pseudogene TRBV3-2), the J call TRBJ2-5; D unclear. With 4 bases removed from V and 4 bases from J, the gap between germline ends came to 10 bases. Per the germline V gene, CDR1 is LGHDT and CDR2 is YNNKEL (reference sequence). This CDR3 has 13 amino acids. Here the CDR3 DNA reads TGTGCCAGCAGCCTCAACCCTAGAGAGACCCAGTACTTC. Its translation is CASSLNPRETQYF.

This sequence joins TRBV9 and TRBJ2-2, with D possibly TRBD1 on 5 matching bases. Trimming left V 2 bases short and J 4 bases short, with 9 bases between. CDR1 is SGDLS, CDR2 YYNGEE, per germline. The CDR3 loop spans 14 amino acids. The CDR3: CASSVGQTTGELFF. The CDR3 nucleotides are TGTGCCAGCAGCGTGGGGCAGACCACCGGGGAGCTGTTTTTT.

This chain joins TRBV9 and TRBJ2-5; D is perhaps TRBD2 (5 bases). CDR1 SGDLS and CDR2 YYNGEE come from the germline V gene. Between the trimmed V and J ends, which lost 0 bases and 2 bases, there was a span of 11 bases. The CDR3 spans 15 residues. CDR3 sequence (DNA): TGTGCCAGCAGCGTAGGGGCGGGCCCACAAGAGACCCAGTACTTC. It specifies CASSVGAGPQETQYF.

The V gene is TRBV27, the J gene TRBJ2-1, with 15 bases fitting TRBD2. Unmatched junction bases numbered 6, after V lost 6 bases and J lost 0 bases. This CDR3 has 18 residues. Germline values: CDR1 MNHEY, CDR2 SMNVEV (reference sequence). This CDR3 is CASSPGLAGGSSYNEQFF. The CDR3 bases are TGTGCCAGCAGCCCGGGACTAGCGGGAGGTAGCTCCTACAATGAGCAGTTCTTC.

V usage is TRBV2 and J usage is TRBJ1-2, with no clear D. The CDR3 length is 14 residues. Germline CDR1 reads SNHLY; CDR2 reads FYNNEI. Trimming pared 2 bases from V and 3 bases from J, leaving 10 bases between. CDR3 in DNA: TGTGCCAGCAGTGAACTGGGAGGAGACTATGGCTACACCTTC. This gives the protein CASSELGGDYGYTF.

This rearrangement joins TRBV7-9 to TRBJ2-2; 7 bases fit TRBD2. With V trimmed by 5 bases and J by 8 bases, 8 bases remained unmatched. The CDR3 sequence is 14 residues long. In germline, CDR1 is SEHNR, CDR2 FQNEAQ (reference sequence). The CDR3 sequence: CASSPLGLYGELFF. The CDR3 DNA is TGTGCCAGCAGCCCCCTGGGACTATATGGGGAGCTGTTTTTT.

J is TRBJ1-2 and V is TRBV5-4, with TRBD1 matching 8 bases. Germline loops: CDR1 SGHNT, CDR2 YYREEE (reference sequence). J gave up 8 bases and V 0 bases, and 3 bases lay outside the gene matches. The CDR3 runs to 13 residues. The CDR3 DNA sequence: TGTGCCAGCAGCTTGGCGCAGGGGGCGGGCTACACCTTC. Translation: CASSLAQGAGYTF.

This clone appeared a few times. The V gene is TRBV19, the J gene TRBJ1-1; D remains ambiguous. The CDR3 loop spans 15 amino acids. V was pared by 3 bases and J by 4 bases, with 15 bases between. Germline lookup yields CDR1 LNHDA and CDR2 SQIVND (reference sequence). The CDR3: CASSIRGAAFTEAFF. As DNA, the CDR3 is TGTGCCAGTAGTATTAGAGGAGCGGCATTCACTGAAGCTTTCTTT.

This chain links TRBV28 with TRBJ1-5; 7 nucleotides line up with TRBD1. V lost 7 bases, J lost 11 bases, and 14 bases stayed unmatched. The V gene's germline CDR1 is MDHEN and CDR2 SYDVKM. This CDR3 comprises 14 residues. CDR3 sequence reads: CASNTGVTYSAQHF. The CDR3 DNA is TGTGCCAGCAACACAGGGGTCACTTATTCGGCCCAGCATTTT.

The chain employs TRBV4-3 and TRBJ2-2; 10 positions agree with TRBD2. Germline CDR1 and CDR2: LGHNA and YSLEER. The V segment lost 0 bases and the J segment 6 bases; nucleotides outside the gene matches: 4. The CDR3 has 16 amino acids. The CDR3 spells CASSQDLAGVPGELFF. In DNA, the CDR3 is TGCGCCAGCAGCCAAGATCTAGCGGGAGTTCCCGGGGAGCTGTTTTTT.

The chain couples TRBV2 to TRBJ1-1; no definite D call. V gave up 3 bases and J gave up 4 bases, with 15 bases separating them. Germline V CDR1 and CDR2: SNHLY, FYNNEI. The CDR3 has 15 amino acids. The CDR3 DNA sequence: TGTGCCAGCAGTGAGGAGGTGGTAGGTCGCACTGAAGCTTTCTTT. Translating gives CASSEEVVGRTEAFF.

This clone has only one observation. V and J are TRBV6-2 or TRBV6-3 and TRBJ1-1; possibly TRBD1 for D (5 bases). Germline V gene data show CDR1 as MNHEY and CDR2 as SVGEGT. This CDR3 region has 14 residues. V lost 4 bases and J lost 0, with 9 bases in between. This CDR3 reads CASSLEGLNTEAFF. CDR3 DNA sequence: TGTGCCAGCAGTTTGGAGGGGCTGAACACTGAAGCTTTCTTT.

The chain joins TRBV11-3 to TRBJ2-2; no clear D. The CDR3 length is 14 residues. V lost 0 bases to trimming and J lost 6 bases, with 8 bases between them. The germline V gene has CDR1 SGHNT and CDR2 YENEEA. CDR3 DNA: TGTGCCAGCAGCTTAGATCAGGTCCCCGGGGAGCTGTTTTTT. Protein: CASSLDQVPGELFF.

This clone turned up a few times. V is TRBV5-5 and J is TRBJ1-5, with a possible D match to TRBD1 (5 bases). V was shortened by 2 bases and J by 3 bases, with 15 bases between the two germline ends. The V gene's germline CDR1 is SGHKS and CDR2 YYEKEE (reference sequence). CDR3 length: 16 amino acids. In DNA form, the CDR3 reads TGTGCCAGCAGCTTTTCGTTCAGGGTCGACAATCAGCCCCAGCATTTT. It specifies CASSFSFRVDNQPQHF.

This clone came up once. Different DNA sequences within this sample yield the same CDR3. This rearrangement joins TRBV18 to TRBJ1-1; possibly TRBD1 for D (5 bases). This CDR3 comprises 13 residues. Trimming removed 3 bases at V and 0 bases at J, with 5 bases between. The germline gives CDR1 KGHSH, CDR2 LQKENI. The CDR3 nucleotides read TGTGCCAGCTCACCGACAGTGAACACTGAAGCTTTCTTT. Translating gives CASSPTVNTEAFF.

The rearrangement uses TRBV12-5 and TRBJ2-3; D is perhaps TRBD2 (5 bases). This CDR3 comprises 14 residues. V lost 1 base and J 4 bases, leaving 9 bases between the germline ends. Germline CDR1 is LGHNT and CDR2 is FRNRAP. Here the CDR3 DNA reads TGTGCTAGTGGTTTGGGTATGAGGGCAGATACGCAGTATTTT. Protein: CASGLGMRADTQYF.

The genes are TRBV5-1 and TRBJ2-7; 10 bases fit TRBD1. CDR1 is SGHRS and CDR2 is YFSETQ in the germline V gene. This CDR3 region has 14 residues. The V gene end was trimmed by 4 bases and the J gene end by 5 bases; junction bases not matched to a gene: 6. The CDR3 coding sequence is TGCGCCAGCAGCCAGTTGACAGGGGGCAACGAGCAGTACTTC. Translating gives CASSQLTGGNEQYF.

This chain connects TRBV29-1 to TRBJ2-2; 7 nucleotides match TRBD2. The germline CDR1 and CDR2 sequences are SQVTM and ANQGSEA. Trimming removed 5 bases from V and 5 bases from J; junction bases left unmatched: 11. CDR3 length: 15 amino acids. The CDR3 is CSVPLGEGQTGELFF. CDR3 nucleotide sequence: TGCAGCGTTCCCCTAGGGGAGGGTCAGACCGGGGAGCTGTTTTTT.

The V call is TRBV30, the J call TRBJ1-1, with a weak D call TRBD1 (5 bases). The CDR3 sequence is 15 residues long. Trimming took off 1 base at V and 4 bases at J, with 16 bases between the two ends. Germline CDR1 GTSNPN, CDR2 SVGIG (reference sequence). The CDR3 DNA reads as TGTGCCTGGAGTGAACGATCACAGGTTCGCACTGAAGCTTTCTTT. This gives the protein CAWSERSQVRTEAFF.

For the CDR3, the DNA is TGTGCCACCAGCACAGGGGACGAGCAGTACTTC. Translated: CATSTGDEQYF. V is TRBV15 and J is TRBJ2-7; D possibly corresponds to TRBD1 (6 bases). V dropped 4 bases and J dropped 5 bases, with 6 bases sitting between them. CDR1 and CDR2 (germline): LNHNV, YYDKDF (reference sequence). This CDR3 comprises 11 residues.

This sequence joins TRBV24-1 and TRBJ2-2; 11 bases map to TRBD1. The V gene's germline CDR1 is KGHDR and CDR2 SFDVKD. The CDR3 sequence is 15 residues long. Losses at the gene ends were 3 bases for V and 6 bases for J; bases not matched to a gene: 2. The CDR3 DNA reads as TGTGCCACCAGTGATCCGGGACAGGGGGCCGGGGAGCTGTTTTTT. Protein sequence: CATSDPGQGAGELFF.

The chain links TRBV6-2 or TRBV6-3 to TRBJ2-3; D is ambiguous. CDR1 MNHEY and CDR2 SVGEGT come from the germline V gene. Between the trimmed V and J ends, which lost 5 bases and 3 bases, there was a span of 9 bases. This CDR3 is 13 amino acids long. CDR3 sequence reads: CASSRPSTDTQYF. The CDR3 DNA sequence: TGTGCCAGCAGTCGCCCTAGTACAGATACGCAGTATTTT.

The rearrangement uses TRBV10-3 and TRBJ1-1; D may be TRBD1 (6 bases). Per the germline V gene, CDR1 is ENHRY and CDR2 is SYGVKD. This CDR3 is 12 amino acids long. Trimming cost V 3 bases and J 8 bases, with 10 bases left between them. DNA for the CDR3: TGTGCCATCAGTGAACAGGGCGGGGAAGCTTTCTTT. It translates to CAISEQGGEAFF.

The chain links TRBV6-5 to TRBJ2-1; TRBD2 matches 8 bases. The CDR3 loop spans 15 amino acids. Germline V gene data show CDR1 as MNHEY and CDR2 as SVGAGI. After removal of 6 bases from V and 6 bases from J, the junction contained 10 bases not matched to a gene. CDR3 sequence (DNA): TGTGCCAGCAGCCACCCTCCGCTAGCGGGCAATGAGCAGTTCTTC. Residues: CASSHPPLAGNEQFF.

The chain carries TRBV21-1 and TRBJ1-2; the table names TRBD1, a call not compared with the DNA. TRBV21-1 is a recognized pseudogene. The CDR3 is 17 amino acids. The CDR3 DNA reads TGTGCCAGCAGCAAAGACTTCTCGACAGAGGCGAACTATGGCTACACCTTC. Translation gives CASSKDFSTEANYGYTF.

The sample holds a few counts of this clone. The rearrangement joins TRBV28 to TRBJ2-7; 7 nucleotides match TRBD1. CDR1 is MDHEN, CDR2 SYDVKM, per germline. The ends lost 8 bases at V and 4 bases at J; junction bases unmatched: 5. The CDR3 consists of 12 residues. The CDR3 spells CASRDREYEQYF. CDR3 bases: TGTGCCAGCCGGGACAGAGAATACGAGCAGTACTTC.

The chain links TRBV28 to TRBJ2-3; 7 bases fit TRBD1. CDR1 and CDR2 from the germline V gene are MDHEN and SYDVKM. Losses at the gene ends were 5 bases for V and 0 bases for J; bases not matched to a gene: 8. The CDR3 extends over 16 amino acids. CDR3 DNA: TGTGCCAGCAGTAGAGGAGACAGGGAAAGCACAGATACGCAGTATTTT. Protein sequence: CASSRGDRESTDTQYF.

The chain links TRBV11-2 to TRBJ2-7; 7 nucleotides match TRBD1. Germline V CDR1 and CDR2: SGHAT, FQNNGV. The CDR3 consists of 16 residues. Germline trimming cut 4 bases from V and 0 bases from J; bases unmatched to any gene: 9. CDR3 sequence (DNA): TGTGCCAGCAGCTCAATCACAGGGGCCAGCTCCTACGAGCAGTACTTC. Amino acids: CASSSITGASSYEQYF.

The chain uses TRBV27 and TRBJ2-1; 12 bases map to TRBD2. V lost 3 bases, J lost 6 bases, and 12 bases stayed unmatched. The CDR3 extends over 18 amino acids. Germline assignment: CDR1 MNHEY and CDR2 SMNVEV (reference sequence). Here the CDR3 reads CASSFLPRLAGVGNEQFF. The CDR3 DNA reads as TGTGCCAGCAGTTTCCTGCCCCGACTAGCGGGAGTGGGCAATGAGCAGTTCTTC.